The T cell receptor (beta chain) under discussion was sequenced for a study of early T cells in non-severe SARS-CoV-2 infection. About the research overall: The authors sequenced bulk RNA from unsorted whole blood, leaving chains unpaired.

Germline-derived CDR1 and CDR2 are SGHNT and YYREEE (reference sequence). This CDR3 contains 13 residues. This clonotype was counted many times. Its antigen is undetermined. At one boundary the junction diverges from the germline segment, which might be a read error. General study points: VDJdb matches were skewed toward anti-spike CD8 T cell responses.

Researchers attached unique molecular identifiers to individual cDNA molecules. Via MiXCR, TCRdb re-called the 5' RACE reads, giving one row per CDR3 protein. The sample contains tens of thousands of distinct CDR3 sequences, roughly 13% of which appear only once. The receptor's source is an adult who was a healthcare worker with PCR-confirmed SARS-CoV-2 infection or an uninfected control (not recorded which). This chain connects TRBV5-4 to TRBJ2-5; possible D gene TRBD2, 7 bases. The sequencing input was whole blood. CDR3 sequence (DNA): TGTGCCAGCAGCCGGGGGGCGGGAGAGGCCCAGTACTTC. Its protein is CASSRGAGEAQYF.